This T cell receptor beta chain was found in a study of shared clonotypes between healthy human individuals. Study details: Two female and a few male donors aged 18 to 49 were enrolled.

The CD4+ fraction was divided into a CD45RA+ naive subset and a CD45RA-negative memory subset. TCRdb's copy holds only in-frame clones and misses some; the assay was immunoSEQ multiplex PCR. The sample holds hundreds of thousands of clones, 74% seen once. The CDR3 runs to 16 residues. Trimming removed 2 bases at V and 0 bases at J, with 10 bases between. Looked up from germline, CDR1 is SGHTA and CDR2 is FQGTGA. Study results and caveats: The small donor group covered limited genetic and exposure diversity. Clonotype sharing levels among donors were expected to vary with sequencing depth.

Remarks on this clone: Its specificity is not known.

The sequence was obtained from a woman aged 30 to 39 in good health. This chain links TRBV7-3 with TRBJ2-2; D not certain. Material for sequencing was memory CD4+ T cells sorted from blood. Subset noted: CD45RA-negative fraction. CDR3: CASSLDGQSNTGELFF. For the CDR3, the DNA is TGTGCCAGCAGCTTAGACGGGCAGTCGAACACCGGGGAGCTGTTTTTT.